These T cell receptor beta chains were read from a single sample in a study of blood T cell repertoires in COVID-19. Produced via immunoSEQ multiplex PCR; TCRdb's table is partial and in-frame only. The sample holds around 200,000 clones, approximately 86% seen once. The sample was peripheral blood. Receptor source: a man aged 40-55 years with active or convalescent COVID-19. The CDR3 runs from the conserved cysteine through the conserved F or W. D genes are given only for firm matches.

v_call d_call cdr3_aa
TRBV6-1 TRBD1 CASSEETGGNSPLHF
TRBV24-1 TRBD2 CATSDLAGGTINEQFF
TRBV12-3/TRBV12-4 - CASTESETQYF
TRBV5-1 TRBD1 CASSLAGTGYNEQFF
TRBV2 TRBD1 CASSEMGQGSQPQHF
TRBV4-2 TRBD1 CASSPTGGDSFYYGYTF
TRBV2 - CASSESQGDEQFF
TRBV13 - CASSLAGWDYGYTF
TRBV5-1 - CASSSVGQGSEQYF
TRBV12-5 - CASGLAGRRAYNEQFF
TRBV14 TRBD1 CASSGQGGIYSPLHF
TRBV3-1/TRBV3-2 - CASRNPGGLTTLTKETQYF
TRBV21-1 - CASFPTSLVETQYF
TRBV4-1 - CASSQAGLASMDTQYF
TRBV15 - CATSRDRGYEQYF
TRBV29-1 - CSVVQGGGQYEQYF